This TCR beta chain emerged from a study of OX40 agonist ivuxolimab in advanced cancers. About the research overall: Mean age approximately 66 years, range about 23 to 85; 82.7% male. Study-level points and caveats: No determination was made of the antigen specificity of the expanded peripheral T cells.

Measured with immunoSEQ multiplex PCR; TCRdb has only the in-frame clones, and not every one. The sample lists about 61,000 clones, roughly four fifths occurring once. Points on this clone: The target antigen is unknown.

Germline CDR1 reads MDHEN; CDR2 reads SYDVKM. The CDR3 consists of 15 residues. Trimming at V came to 5 bases and at J to 0 bases, leaving 6 bases not matched to a gene. This clonotype originated in an adult with an advanced solid tumor such as melanoma, head and neck, liver or kidney cancer. Sequencing was performed on CD4+ or CD8+ T cells sorted from blood, taken in a trial of the OX40 agonist ivuxolimab. The rearrangement joins TRBV28 to TRBJ1-1; 7 bases map to TRBD1. Here the CDR3 reads CASSPLDRLNTEAFF. DNA of the CDR3: TGTGCCAGCAGTCCTCTGGACAGGTTGAACACTGAAGCTTTCTTT. Filled out from reference TRBV28 and TRBJ1-1, the complete variable domain reads DVKVTQSSRYLVKRTGEKVFLECVQDMDHENMFWYRQDPGLGLRLIYFSYDVKMKEKGDIPEGYSVSREKKERFSLILESASTNQTSMYLCASSPLDRLNTEAFFGQGTRLTVV.